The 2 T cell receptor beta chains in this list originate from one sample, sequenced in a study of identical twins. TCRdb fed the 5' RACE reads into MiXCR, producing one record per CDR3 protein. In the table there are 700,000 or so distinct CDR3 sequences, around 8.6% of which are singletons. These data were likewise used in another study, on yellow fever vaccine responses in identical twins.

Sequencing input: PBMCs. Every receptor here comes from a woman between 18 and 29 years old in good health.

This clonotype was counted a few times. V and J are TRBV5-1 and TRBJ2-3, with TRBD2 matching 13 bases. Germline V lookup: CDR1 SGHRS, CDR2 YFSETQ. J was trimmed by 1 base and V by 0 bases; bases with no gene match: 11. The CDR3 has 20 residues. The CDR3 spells CASSLALLAGGLWGTDTQYF. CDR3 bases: TGCGCCAGCAGCTTGGCATTACTAGCGGGAGGGCTGTGGGGCACAGATACGCAGTATTTT.

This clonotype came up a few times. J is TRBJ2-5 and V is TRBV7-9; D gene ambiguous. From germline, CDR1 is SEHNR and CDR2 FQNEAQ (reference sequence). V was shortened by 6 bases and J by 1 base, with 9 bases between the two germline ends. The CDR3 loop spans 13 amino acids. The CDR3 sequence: CASRPDVQETQYF. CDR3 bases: TGTGCCAGCAGACCGGACGTCCAAGAGACCCAGTACTTC.